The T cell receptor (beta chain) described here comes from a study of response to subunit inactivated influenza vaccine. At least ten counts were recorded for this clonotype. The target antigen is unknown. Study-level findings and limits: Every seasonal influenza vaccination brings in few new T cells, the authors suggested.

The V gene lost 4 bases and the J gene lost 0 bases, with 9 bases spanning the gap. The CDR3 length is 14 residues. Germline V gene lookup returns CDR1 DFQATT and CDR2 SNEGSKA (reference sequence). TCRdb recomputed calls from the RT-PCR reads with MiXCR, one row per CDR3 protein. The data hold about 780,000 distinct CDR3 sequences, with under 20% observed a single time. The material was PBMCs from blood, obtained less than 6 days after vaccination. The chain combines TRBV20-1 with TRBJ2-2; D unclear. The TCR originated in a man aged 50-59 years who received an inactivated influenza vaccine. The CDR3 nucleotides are TGCAGTGCTATTGGCCAGCCGAACACCGGGGAGCTGTTTTTT. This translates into CSAIGQPNTGELFF.